This entry lists 4 T cell receptor beta chains sequenced from one sample in a study of blood T cell repertoires in COVID-19. The assay was immunoSEQ multiplex PCR, and TCRdb's table has in-frame clones only and misses some. This repertoire shows some 100,000 clones, roughly 90% found once; its top ten account for around 5.7%. The sequencing sample was made of peripheral blood. The source of these receptors is an older man with acute or convalescent COVID-19.

This chain joins TRBV27 and TRBJ2-7; tentative D call: TRBD2 (5 bases). CDR3 length equals 13 residues. V gave up 3 bases and J gave up 3 bases, with 9 bases separating them. CDR1 and CDR2 (germline): MNHEY, SMNVEV (reference sequence). The CDR3 here is CASSFEGNYEQYF. The CDR3 DNA reads as TGTGCCAGCAGTTTCGAGGGAAACTACGAGCAGTACTTC.

V gene TRBV5-1 combines with J gene TRBJ1-1; no definite D call. Trimming removed 1 base from V and 1 base from J, with 11 bases in between. Germline V lookup: CDR1 SGHRS, CDR2 YFSETQ. CDR3 length equals 15 residues. The CDR3 loop reads CASSLLGAGNTEAFF. CDR3 nucleotide sequence: TGCGCCAGCAGCTTGTTGGGAGCAGGGAACACTGAAGCTTTCTTT.

The chain has TRBV5-6 and TRBJ2-3, with 8 bases that match TRBD1. V shed 4 bases, J shed 3 bases, and the junction held 10 bases outside the gene matches. This CDR3 region has 16 residues. The germline CDR1 and CDR2 sequences are SGHDT and YYEEEE. CDR3: CASSPIRQGWTDTQYF. The CDR3 region has the DNA TGTGCCAGCAGCCCCATCCGACAGGGGTGGACAGATACGCAGTATTTT.

V is TRBV10-3 and J is TRBJ1-5; D gene uncertain. Per the germline V gene, CDR1 is ENHRY and CDR2 is SYGVKD. The length of the CDR3 is 13 residues. Trimming shortened V by 3 bases and J by 8 bases, and 11 bases separated the two germline ends. The DNA of the CDR3 is TGTGCCATCAGTGACGAGGGTAGGGAGCCCCAGCATTTT. Its translation is CAISDEGREPQHF.